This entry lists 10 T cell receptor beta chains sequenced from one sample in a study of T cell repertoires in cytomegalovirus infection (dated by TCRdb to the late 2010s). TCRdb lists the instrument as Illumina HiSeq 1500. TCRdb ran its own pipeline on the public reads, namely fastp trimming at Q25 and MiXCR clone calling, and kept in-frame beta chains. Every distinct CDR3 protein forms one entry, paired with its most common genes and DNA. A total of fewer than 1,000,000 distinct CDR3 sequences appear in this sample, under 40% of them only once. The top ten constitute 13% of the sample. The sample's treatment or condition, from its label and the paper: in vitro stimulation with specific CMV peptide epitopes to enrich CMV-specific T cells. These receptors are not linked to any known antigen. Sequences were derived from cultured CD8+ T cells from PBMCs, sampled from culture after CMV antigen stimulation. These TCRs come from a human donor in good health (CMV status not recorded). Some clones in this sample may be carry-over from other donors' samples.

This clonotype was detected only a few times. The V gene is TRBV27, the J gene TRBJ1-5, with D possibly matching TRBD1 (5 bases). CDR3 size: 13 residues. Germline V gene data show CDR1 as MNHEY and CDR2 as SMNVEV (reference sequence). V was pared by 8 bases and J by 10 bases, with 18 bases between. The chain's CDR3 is CASALGREQPQHF. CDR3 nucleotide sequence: TGTGCCAGCGCCTTGGGCAGGGAGCAACCCCAGCATTTT.

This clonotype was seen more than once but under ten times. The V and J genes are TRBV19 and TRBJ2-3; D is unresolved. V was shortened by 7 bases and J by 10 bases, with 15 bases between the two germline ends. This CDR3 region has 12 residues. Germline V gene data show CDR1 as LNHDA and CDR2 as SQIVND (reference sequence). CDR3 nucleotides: TGTGCCAGTACAGATACCCGGATGGCGCAGTATTTT. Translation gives CASTDTRMAQYF. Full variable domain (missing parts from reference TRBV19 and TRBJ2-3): DGGITQSPKYLFRKEGQNVTLSCEQNLNHDAMYWYRQDPGQGLRLIYYSQIVNDFQKGDIAEGYSVSREKKESFPLTVTSAQKNPTAFYLCASTDTRMAQYFGPGTRLTVL.

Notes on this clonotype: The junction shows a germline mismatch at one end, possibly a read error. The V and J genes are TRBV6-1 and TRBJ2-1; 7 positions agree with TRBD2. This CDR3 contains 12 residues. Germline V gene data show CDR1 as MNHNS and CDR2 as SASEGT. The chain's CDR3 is CVSGDGLREQFF. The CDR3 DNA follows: TGTGTCAGCGGGGATGGTTTGAGGGAGCAGTTCTTC.

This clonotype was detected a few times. The CDR3 DNA reads as TGTGCCAGCAGTTTACGGGACAGGGGGCTTCAGCCCCAGCATTTT. It encodes CASSLRDRGLQPQHF. The gene calls are TRBV12-3 or TRBV12-4 and TRBJ1-5; TRBD1 matches 12 bases. The trim removed 2 bases at V and 6 bases at J, leaving 2 bases unmatched. There are 15 residues in the CDR3.

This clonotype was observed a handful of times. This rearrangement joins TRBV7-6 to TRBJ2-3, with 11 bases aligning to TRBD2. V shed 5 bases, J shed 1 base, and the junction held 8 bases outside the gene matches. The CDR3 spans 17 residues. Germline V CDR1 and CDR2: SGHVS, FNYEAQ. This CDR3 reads CASSPIAGGQGTDTQYF. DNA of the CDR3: TGTGCCAGCAGCCCGATAGCGGGGGGGCAAGGCACAGATACGCAGTATTTT. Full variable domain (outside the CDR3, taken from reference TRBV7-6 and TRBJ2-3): GAGVSQSPRYKVTKRGQDVALRCDPISGHVSLYWYRQALGQGPEFLTYFNYEAQQDKSGLPNDRFSAERPEGSISTLTIQRTEQRDSAMYRCASSPIAGGQGTDTQYFGPGTRLTVL.

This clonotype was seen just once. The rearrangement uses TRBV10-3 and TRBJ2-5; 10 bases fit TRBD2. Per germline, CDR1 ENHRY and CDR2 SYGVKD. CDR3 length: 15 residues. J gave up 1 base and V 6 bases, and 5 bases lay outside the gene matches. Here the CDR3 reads CAISLLAGGQETQYF. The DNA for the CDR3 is TGTGCCATCAGCCTCTTAGCGGGGGGCCAAGAGACCCAGTACTTC.

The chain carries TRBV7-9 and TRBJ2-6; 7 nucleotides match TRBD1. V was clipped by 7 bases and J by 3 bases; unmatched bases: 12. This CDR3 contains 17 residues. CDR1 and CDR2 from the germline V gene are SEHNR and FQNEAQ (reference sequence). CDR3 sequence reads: CASIGKGARDGANVLTF. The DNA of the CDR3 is TGTGCCAGCATCGGAAAGGGGGCTAGGGATGGGGCCAACGTCCTGACTTTC.

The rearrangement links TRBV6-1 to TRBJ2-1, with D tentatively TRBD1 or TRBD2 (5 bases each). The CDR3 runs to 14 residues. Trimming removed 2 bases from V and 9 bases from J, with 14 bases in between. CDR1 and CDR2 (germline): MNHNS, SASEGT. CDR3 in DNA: TGTGCCAGCAGTGAACTATGGGGTGGGGGTGAGCAGTTCTTC. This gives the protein CASSELWGGGEQFF.

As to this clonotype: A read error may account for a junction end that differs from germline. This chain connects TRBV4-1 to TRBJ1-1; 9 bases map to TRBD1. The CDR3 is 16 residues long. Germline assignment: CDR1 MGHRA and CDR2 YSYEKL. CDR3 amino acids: CASKPGQGEMGTEAFF. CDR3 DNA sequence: TGTGCCAGCAAGCCGGGACAGGGCGAGATGGGGACTGAAGCTTTCTTT.

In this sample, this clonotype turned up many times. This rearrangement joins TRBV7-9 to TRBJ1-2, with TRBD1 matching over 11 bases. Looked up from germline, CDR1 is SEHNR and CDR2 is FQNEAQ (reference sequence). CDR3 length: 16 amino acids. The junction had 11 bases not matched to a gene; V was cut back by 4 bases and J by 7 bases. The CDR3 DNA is TGTGCCAGCAGCTCCCGGACAGGGGGCGCCCCGGGTGGCTACACCTTC. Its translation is CASSSRTGGAPGGYTF. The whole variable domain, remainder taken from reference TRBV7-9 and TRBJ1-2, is DTGVSQNPRHKITKRGQNVTFRCDPISEHNRLYWYRQTLGQGPEFLTYFQNEAQLEKSRLLSDRFSAERPKGSFSTLEIQRTEQGDSAMYLCASSSRTGGAPGGYTFGSGTRLTVV.